These 11 T cell receptor beta chains were sequenced from one sample in a study of control samples from healthy donors and cancer patients (dated by TCRdb to the early 2020s). The library was obtained by the immunoSEQ multiplex PCR assay. This immuneACCESS table, as held by TCRdb, lists in-frame sequences with V and J called but not all clones. Of the missing ones, under half trace to an unresolved V gene in checked studies; the others have no known cause. In this sample the table shows 100,000 to 150,000 clones, almost 95% of which occur a single time. Less than 0.65% of the sample rests with the top ten. The source material was PBMCs. These receptors were taken from an elderly man with head and neck cancer.

The CDR3 nucleotides are TGTGCCTGGAGTACGGGGGAGCAAGAGACCCAGTACTTC. Translated: CAWSTGEQETQYF. V usage is TRBV30 and J usage is TRBJ2-5; weak D call: TRBD2 (6 bases). The germline V and J ends were trimmed by 2 bases and 2 bases, with 9 bases remaining between them. CDR1 is GTSNPN, CDR2 SVGIG, per germline (reference sequence). The CDR3 extends over 13 amino acids.

The chain recombines TRBV12-3 or TRBV12-4 with TRBJ2-2; TRBD2 is a possible D gene (6 bases). This CDR3 has 13 residues. Trimming cost V 2 bases and J 6 bases, with 7 bases left between them. CDR3 coding DNA: TGTGCCAGCAGTTTATGGGAGGCCGGGGAGCTGTTTTTT. Translation: CASSLWEAGELFF.

This clone has only a few counts. The V and J genes are TRBV5-8 and TRBJ2-1, with 10 bases aligning to TRBD2. Germline CDR1 is SGHTS and CDR2 is YDEGEE. This CDR3 is 16 amino acids long. Germline trimming cut 3 bases from V and 6 bases from J; bases unmatched to any gene: 9. The CDR3 DNA reads as TGTGCCAGCAGCTCCGACTCCAGCGGGAGGGTCAATGAGCAGTTCTTC. Amino acid sequence: CASSSDSSGRVNEQFF.

The chain has TRBV5-4 and TRBJ2-7; D unresolved. In germline, CDR1 is SGHNT, CDR2 YYREEE (reference sequence). The V end was cut by 4 bases, the J end by 5 bases, with 7 bases between. The CDR3 is made up of 11 amino acids. Written as DNA, the CDR3 is TGTGCCAGCAGCACGTGGGACGAGCAGTACTTC. It is translated as CASSTWDEQYF.

This chain joins TRBV6-2 or TRBV6-3 and TRBJ1-2; maybe TRBD1 (6 bases). The CDR3 has 16 amino acids. Germline V gene lookup returns CDR1 MNHEY and CDR2 SVGEGT. V lost 4 bases and J lost 3, with 18 bases in between. CDR3 amino acids: CASSLNRAGHYYGYTF. CDR3 DNA: TGTGCCAGCAGTTTAAACAGGGCTGGTCACTACTATGGCTACACCTTC.

J is TRBJ2-3 and V is TRBV6-1; D unresolved. The CDR3 sequence is 13 residues long. Germline-derived CDR1 and CDR2 are MNHNS and SASEGT. V shed 3 bases and J shed 0 bases, with 4 bases lying between them. The CDR3 region has the DNA TGTGCCAGCAGTGACAGAAGCACAGATACGCAGTATTTT. It translates to CASSDRSTDTQYF.

The gene calls are TRBV7-9 and TRBJ2-3, with 12 bases lining up with TRBD2. The V gene end was trimmed by 4 bases and the J gene end by 3 bases; junction bases not matched to a gene: 5. Per germline, CDR1 SEHNR and CDR2 FQNEAQ (reference sequence). This CDR3 spans 16 amino acids. CDR3 DNA: TGTGCCAGCAGCTACCTAGCGGGGGGGCGTACAGATACGCAGTATTTT. This translates into CASSYLAGGRTDTQYF.

The chain links TRBV6-6 to TRBJ1-2, with 8 positions matching TRBD1. Trimming took 4 bases from V and 2 from J; bases not matched to a gene: 9. This CDR3 contains 16 residues. The germline V gene has CDR1 MNHNY and CDR2 SVGAGI (reference sequence). The CDR3 sequence: CASSSSGTGTNYGYTF. CDR3 nucleotide sequence: TGTGCCAGCAGTTCTTCCGGGACAGGAACGAACTATGGCTACACCTTC.

V gene TRBV9 combines with J gene TRBJ2-3; D uncertain. V lost 2 bases and J lost 1, with 14 bases in between. The CDR3 extends over 16 amino acids. CDR1 is SGDLS and CDR2 is YYNGEE in the germline V gene. The CDR3 spells CASSVLVSPGTDTQYF. Here the CDR3 DNA reads TGTGCCAGCAGCGTCTTGGTGAGCCCCGGCACAGATACGCAGTATTTT.

CDR3 sequence: CASSKGLAMYEQYF. In DNA, the CDR3 is TGTGCCAGCAGCAAAGGACTAGCTATGTACGAGCAGTACTTC. J is TRBJ2-7 and V is TRBV13, with 8 bases that match TRBD2. CDR3 length equals 14 residues. CDR1 and CDR2 (germline): PRHDT, FYEKMQ (reference sequence). Unmatched junction bases numbered 7, after V lost 5 bases and J lost 4 bases.

The rearrangement links TRBV7-2 to TRBJ2-7, with D possibly matching TRBD1 (7 bases). Deletions cut 3 bases from V and 2 bases from J, with 14 bases between. The germline gives CDR1 SGHTA, CDR2 FQGNSA. The CDR3 length is 15 residues. CDR3 sequence reads: CASSLGGQSPYEQYF. In DNA, the CDR3 is TGTGCCAGCAGCTTGGGGGGACAGAGCCCCTACGAGCAGTACTTC.